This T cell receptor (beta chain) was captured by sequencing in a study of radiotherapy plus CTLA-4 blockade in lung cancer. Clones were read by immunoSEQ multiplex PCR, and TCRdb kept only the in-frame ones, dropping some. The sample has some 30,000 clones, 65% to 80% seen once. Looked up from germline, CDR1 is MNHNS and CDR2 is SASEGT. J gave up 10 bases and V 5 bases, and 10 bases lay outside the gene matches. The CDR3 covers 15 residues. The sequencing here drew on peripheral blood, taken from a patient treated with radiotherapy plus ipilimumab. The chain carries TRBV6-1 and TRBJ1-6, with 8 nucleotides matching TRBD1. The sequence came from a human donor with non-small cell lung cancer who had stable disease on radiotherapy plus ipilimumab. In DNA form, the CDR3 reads TGTGCCAGCAGTCCCATCGCGGACAGGGACTCACCCCTCCACTTT. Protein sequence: CASSPIADRDSPLHF.